Reported below is one T cell receptor beta chain. Its antigen is unknown. Here immunoSEQ multiplex PCR was the method, and the copy in TCRdb shows in-frame clones only, minus some. The sample has about 1,500,000 clones; more than 95% are singletons. This sample is part of a study of shared clonotypes between healthy human individuals. Findings of the study overall: Blood alone was sampled, and tissue repertoires likely differ.

The clonotype comes from a man under 40 in good health. The specimen was naive CD4+ T cells sorted from blood. Subset denoted: CD45RA+ positively selected.

The CDR3 here is CATSSLGRSGNTIYF. CDR3 coding DNA: TGTGCCACCAGCAGTTTGGGTCGCTCTGGAAACACCATATATTTT. The genes are TRBV15 and TRBJ1-3; D unclear. V lost 3 bases and J lost 0, with 9 bases in between. The CDR3 consists of 15 residues. CDR1 is LNHNV and CDR2 is YYDKDF in the germline V gene (reference sequence). Full variable domain (outside the CDR3, taken from reference TRBV15 and TRBJ1-3): DAMVIQNPRYQVTQFGKPVTLSCSQTLNHNVMYWYQQKSSQAPKLLFHYYDKDFNNEADTPDNFQSRRPNTSFCFLDIRSPGLGDTAMYLCATSSLGRSGNTIYFGEGSWLTVV.